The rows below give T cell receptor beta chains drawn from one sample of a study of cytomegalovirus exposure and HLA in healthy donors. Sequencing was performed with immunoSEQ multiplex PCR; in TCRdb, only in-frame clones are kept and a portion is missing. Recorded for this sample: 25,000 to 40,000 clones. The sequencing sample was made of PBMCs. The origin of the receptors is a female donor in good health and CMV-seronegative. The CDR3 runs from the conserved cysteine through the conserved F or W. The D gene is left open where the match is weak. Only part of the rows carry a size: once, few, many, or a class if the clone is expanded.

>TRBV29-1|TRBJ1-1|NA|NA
CSVASGTMNTEAFF
TGCAGCGTTGCGTCAGGTACAATGAACACTGAAGCTTTCTTT
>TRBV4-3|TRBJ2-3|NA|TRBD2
CASSQDLALAGGSYTDTQYF
TGCGCCAGCAGCCAAGATCTTGCACTAGCGGGGGGCTCTTACACAGATACGCAGTATTTT
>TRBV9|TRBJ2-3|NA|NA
CASSFQGRLTDTQYF
TGTGCCAGCAGCTTTCAGGGGAGACTCACAGATACGCAGTATTTT
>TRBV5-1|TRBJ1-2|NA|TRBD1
CASSLEPGQVYGYTF
TGCGCCAGCAGCTTGGAACCTGGACAGGTCTATGGCTACACCTTC
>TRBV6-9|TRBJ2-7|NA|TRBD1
CASSYSRDRGPRKTYEQYF
TGTGCCAGCAGTTATTCGAGGGACAGGGGCCCTAGGAAGACCTACGAGCAGTACTTC
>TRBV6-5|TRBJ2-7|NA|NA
CASRAYGSSSYEQYF
TGTGCCAGCAGAGCGTACGGGTCGAGCTCCTACGAGCAGTACTTC
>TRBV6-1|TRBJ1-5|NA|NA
CASSGRVVSNQPQHF
TGTGCCAGCAGTGGACGGGTAGTGAGCAATCAGCCCCAGCATTTT
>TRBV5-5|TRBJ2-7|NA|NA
CASCAPGGRHEQYF
TGTGCCAGCTGCGCTCCGGGGGGCCGTCACGAGCAGTACTTC
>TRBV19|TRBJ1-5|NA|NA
CASSIGLQPQHF
TGTGCCAGTAGTATAGGGCTTCAGCCCCAGCATTTT
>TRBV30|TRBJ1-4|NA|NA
CAWSSGAAPPNEKLFF
TGTGCCTGGAGTTCGGGTGCGGCACCTCCTAATGAAAAACTGTTTTTT
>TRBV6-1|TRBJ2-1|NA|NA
CASSEIAETNNEQFF
TGCGCCAGCAGTGAAATCGCGGAAACGAACAATGAGCAGTTCTTC
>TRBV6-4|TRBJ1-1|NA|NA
CASSQGQNTEAFF
TGTGCCAGCAGTCAGGGACAGAACACTGAAGCTTTCTTT
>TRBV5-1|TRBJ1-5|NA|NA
CASSHAGTGVNQPQHF
TGCGCCAGCAGCCATGCCGGGACGGGGGTCAATCAGCCCCAGCATTTT
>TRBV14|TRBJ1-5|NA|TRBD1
CASSLQGAPRQPQHF
TGTGCCAGCAGCCTACAGGGGGCACCCCGTCAGCCCCAGCATTTT
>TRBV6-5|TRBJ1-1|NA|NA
CASRHAGGTEAFF
TGTGCCAGCAGGCACGCGGGGGGTACTGAAGCTTTCTTT
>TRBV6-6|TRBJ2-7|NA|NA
CASLQGLRSYEQYF
TGTGCCAGCCTACAGGGCCTCCGCTCCTACGAGCAGTACTTC
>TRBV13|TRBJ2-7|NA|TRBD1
CASSFDRGHEQYF
TGTGCCAGCAGCTTTGACAGGGGCCACGAGCAGTACTTC
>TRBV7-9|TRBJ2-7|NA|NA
CASSRTTAQHSYEQYF
TGTGCCAGCAGCCGGACGACAGCCCAGCACTCCTACGAGCAGTACTTC
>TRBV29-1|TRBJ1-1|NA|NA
CSVEEQQNTEAFF
TGCAGCGTTGAAGAACAACAGAACACTGAAGCTTTCTTT
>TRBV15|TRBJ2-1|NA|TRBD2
CATSSLGGGVYNEQFF
TGTGCCACCAGCAGTTTAGGCGGGGGGGTCTACAATGAGCAGTTCTTC
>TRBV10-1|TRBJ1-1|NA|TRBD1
CASLSRDRGVRMNTEAFF
TGCGCCAGCCTCTCCCGGGACAGGGGAGTGAGGATGAACACTGAAGCTTTCTTT
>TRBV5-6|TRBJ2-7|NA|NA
CASSLGVGQGYYEQYF
TGTGCCAGCAGCTTGGGGGTGGGGCAGGGATACTACGAGCAGTACTTC
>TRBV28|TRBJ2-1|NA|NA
CASSLFAGAPLDEQFF
TGTGCCAGCAGTTTATTTGCGGGGGCCCCTCTGGATGAGCAGTTCTTC
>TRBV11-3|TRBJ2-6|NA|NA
CASSPRGTEASSGANVLTF
TGTGCCAGCAGCCCAAGGGGGACCGAGGCAAGCTCTGGGGCCAACGTCCTGACTTTC
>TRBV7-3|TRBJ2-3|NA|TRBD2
CASSLFAGGLNTQYF
TGTGCCAGCAGCTTATTCGCGGGGGGTTTGAATACGCAGTATTTT
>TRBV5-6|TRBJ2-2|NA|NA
CASSPDGMNTGELFF
TGTGCCAGCAGCCCGGACGGGATGAACACCGGGGAGCTGTTTTTT
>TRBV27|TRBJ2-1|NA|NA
CASSFDYSYNEQFF
TGTGCCAGCAGCTTTGACTACTCCTACAATGAGCAGTTCTTC
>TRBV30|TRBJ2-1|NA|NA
CAWRGSGPYNEQFF
TGTGCCTGGAGGGGGAGTGGCCCCTACAATGAGCAGTTCTTC
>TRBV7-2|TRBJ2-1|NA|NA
CASSLSGTVFYNEQFF
TGTGCCAGCAGCCTTTCCGGGACTGTTTTCTACAATGAGCAGTTCTTC
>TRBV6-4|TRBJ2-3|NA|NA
CASSDGRGGADTQYF
TGTGCCAGCAGTGATGGGAGGGGGGGCGCCGATACGCAGTATTTT
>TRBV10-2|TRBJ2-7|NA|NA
CASSESGGSYEQYF
TGCGCCAGCAGTGAGTCTGGCGGATCCTACGAGCAGTACTTC
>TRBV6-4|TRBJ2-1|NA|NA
CASSDGGAYNEQFF
TGTGCCAGCAGTGACGGGGGCGCCTACAATGAGCAGTTCTTC
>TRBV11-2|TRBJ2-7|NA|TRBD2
CASSLEGRAGQYF
TGTGCCAGCAGCTTAGAGGGGAGGGCAGGGCAGTACTTC
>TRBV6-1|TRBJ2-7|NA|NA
CASLLEWGAYEQYF
TGTGCCAGCCTTCTGGAATGGGGGGCCTACGAGCAGTACTTC
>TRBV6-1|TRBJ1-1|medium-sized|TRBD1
CASRPRGQNTEAFF
TGTGCCAGCAGACCGAGGGGGCAGAACACTGAAGCTTTCTTT
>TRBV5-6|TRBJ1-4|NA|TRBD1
CASSLLDRGPEKLFF
TGTGCCAGCAGCCTACTGGACAGGGGGCCGGAAAAACTGTTTTTT
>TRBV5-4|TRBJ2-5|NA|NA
CASSFRREGETQYF
TGTGCCAGCAGCTTTAGACGGGAAGGAGAGACCCAGTACTTC